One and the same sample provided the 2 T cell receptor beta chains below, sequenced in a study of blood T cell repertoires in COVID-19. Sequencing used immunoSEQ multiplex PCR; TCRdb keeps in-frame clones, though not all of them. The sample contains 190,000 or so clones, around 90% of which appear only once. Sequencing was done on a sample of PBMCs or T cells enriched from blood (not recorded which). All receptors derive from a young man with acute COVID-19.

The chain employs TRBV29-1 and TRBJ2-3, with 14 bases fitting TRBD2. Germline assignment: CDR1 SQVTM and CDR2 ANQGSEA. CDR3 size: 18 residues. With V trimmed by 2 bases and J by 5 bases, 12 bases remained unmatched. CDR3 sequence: CSVERLAGGPSAQDTQYF. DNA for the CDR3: TGCAGCGTTGAAAGACTAGCGGGAGGGCCGAGTGCACAAGATACGCAGTATTTT.

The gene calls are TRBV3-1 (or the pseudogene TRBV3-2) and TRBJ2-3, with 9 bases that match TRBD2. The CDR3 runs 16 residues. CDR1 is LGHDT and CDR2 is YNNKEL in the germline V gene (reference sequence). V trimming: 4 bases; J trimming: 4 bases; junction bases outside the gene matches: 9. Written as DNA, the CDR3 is TGTGCCAGCAGCCTCCATCTAGCGGGGCGGGCAGATACGCAGTATTTT. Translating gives CASSLHLAGRADTQYF.